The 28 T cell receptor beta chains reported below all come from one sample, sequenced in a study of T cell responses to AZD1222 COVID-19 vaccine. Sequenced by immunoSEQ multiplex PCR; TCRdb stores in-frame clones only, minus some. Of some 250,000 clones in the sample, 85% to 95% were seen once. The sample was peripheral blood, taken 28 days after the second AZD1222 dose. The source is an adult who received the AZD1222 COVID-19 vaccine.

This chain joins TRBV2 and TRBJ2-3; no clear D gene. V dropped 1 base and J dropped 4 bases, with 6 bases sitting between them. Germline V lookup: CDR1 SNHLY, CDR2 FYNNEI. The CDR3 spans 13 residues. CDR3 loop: CASSEGLADTQYF. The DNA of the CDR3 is TGTGCCAGCAGTGAAGGGCTGGCAGATACGCAGTATTTT. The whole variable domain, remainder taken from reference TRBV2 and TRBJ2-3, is EPEVTQTPSHQVTQMGQEVILRCVPISNHLYFYWYRQILGQKVEFLVSFYNNEISEKSEIFDDQFSVERPDGSNFTLKIRSTKLEDSAMYFCASSEGLADTQYFGPGTRLTVL.

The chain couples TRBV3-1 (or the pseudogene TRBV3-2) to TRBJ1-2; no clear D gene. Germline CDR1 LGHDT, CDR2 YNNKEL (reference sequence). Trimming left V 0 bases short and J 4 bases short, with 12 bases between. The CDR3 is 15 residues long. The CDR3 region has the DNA TGTGCCAGCAGCCAAGAATGGAAAGGTAGCTATGGCTACACCTTC. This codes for CASSQEWKGSYGYTF.

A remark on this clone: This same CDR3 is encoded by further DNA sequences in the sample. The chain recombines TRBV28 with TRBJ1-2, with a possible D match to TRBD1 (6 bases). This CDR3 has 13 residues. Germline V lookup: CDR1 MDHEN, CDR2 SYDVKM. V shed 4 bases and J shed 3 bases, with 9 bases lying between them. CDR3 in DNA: TGTGCCAGCAGTTCAGGGGCCCACTATGGCTACACCTTC. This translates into CASSSGAHYGYTF.

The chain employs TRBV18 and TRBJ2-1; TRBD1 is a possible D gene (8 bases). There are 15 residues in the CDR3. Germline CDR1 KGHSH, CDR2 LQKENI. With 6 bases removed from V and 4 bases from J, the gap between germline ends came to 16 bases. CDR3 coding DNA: TGTGCCAGCTCCGGCGGACAGGGACTATACAATGAGCAGTTCTTC. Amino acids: CASSGGQGLYNEQFF.

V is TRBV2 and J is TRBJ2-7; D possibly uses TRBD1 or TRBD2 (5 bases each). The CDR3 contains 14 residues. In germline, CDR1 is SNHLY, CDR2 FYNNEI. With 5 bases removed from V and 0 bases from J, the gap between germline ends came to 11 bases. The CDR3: CASSSGPSSYEQYF. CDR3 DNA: TGTGCCAGCAGTTCGGGACCGAGCTCCTACGAGCAGTACTTC.

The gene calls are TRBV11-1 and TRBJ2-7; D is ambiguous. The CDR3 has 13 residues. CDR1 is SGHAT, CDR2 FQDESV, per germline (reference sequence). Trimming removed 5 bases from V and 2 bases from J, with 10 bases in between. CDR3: CASSLGRPYEQYF. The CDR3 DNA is TGTGCCAGCAGCCTCGGCCGGCCCTACGAGCAGTACTTC.

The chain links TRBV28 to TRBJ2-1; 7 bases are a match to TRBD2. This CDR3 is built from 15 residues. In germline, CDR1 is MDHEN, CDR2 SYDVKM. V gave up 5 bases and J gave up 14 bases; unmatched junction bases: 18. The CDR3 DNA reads TGTGCCAGCAGTCCCCCCGGGACTACCGGAGGTAATAAGTTCTTC. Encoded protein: CASSPPGTTGGNKFF.

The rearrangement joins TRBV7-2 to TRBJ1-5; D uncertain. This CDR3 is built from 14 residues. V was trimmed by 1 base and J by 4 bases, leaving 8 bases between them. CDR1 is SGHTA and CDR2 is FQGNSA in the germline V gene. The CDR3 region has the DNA TGTGCCAGCAGCTTAGTGGCGGGGAATCAGCCCCAGCATTTT. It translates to CASSLVAGNQPQHF.

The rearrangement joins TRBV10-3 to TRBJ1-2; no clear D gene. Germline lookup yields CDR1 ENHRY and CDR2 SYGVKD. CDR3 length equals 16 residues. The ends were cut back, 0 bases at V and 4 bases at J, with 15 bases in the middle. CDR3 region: CAISESARLVSYGYTF. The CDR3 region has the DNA TGTGCCATCAGTGAGTCGGCAAGACTTGTTAGCTATGGCTACACCTTC.

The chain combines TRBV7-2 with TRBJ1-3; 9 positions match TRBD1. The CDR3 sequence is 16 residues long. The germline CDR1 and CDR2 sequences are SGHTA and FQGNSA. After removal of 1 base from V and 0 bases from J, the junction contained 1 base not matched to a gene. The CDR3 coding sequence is TGTGCCAGCAGCTTAGGGACAGGGGCCTCTGGAAACACCATATATTTT. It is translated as CASSLGTGASGNTIYF.

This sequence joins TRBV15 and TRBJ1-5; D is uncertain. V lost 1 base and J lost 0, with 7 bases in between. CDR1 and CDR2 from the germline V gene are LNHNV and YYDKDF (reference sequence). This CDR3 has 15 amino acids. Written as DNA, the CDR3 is TGTGCCACCAGCAGAGGGGTAGGTAGCAATCAGCCCCAGCATTTT. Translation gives CATSRGVGSNQPQHF.

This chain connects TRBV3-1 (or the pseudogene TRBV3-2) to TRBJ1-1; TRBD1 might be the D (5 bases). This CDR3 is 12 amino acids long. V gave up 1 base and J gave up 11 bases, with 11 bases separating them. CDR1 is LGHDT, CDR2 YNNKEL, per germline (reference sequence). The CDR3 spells CASSQGQGWAFF. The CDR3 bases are TGTGCCAGCAGCCAAGGTCAGGGTTGGGCTTTCTTT.

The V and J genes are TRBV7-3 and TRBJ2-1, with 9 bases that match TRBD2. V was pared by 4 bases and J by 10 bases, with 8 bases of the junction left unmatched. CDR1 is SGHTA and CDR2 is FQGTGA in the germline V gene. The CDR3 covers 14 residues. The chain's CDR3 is CASSSPTSGNEQFF. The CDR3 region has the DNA TGTGCCAGCAGCTCCCCGACTAGCGGCAACGAGCAGTTCTTC.

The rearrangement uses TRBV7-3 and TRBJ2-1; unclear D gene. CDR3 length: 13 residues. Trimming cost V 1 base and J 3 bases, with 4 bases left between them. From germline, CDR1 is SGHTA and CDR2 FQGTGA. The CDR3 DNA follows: TGTGCCAGCAGCTTAAGCCTCTACAATGAGCAGTTCTTC. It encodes CASSLSLYNEQFF.

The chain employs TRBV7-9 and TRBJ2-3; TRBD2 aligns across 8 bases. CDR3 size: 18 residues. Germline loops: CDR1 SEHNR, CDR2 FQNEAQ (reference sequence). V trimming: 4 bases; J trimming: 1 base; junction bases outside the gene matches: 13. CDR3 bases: TGTGCCAGCAGCTACCCCTTCGGGGGGGCCGGGGGCACAGATACGCAGTATTTT. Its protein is CASSYPFGGAGGTDTQYF.

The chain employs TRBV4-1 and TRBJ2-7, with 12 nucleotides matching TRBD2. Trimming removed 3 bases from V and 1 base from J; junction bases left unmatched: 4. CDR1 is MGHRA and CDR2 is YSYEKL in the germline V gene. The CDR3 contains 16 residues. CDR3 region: CASSQRTSGRSYEQYF. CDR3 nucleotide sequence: TGCGCCAGCAGCCAGCGTACTAGCGGGAGGTCCTACGAGCAGTACTTC.

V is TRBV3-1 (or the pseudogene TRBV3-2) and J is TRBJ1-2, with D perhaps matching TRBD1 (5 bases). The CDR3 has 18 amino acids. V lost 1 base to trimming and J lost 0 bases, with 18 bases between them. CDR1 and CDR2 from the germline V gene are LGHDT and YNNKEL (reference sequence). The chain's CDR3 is CASSQAPTTGSTNYGYTF. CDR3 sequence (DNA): TGTGCCAGCAGCCAAGCCCCTACCACAGGATCCACTAACTATGGCTACACCTTC.

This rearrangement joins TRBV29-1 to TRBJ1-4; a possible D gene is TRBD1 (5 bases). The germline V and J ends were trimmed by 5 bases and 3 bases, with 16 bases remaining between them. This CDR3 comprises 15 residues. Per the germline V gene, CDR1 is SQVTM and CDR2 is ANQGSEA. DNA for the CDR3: TGCAGCGTTAAAACCGGGACGGTGTCTAATGAAAAACTGTTTTTT. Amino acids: CSVKTGTVSNEKLFF.

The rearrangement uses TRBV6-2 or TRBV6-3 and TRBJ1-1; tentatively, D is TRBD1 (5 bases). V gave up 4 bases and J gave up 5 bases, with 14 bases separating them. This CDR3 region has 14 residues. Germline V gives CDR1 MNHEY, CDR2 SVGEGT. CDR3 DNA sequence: TGTGCCAGCAGTTGGGCAGGGCCTAAGACTGAAGCTTTCTTT. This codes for CASSWAGPKTEAFF.

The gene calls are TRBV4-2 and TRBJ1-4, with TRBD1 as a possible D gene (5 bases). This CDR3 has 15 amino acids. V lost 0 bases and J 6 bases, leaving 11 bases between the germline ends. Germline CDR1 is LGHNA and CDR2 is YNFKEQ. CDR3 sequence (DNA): TGTGCCAGCAGCCAAGAAAAGCAGGGTGATGAAAAACTGTTTTTT. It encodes CASSQEKQGDEKLFF.

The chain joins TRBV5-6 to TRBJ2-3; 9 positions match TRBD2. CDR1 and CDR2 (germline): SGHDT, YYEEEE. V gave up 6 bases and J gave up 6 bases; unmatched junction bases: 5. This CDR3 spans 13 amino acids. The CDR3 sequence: CASTLAGGDTQYF. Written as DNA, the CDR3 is TGTGCCAGCACACTAGCGGGTGGGGATACGCAGTATTTT.

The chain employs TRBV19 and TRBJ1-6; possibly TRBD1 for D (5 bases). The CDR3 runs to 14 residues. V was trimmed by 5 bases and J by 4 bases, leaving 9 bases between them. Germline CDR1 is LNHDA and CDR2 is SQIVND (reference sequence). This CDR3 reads CASSGGQYNSPLHF. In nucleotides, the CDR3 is TGTGCCAGTAGTGGCGGACAATATAATTCACCCCTCCACTTT.

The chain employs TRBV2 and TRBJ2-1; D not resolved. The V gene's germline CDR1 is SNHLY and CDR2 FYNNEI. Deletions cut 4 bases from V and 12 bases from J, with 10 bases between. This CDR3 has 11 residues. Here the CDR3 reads CASSALGGQFF. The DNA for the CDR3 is TGTGCCAGCAGTGCCTTGGGTGGGCAGTTCTTC.

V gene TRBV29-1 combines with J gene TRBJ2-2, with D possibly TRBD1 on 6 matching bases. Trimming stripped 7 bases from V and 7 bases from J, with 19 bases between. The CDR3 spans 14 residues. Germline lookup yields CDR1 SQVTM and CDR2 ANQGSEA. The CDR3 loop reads CSGRFSGEGGELFF. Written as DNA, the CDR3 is TGCAGCGGCCGATTTTCAGGGGAAGGCGGGGAGCTGTTTTTT.

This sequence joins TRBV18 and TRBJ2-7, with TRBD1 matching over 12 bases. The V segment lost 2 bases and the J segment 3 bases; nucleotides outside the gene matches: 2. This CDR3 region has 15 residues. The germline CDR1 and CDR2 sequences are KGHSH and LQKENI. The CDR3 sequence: CASSPGTGGYYEQYF. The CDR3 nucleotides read TGTGCCAGCTCACCAGGGACAGGGGGCTACTACGAGCAGTACTTC. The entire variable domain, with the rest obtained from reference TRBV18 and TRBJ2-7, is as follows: NAGVMQNPRHLVRRRGQEARLRCSPMKGHSHVYWYRQLPEEGLKFMVYLQKENIIDESGMPKERFSAEFPKEGPSILRIQQVVRGDSAAYFCASSPGTGGYYEQYFGPGTRLTVT.

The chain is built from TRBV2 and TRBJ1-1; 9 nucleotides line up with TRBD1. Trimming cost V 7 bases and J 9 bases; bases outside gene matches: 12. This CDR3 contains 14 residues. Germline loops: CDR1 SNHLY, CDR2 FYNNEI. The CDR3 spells CASTLGGTGWQAFF. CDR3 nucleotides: TGTGCCAGCACCCTGGGGGGGACAGGGTGGCAAGCTTTCTTT. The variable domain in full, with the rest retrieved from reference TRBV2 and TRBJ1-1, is EPEVTQTPSHQVTQMGQEVILRCVPISNHLYFYWYRQILGQKVEFLVSFYNNEISEKSEIFDDQFSVERPDGSNFTLKIRSTKLEDSAMYFCASTLGGTGWQAFFGQGTRLTVV.

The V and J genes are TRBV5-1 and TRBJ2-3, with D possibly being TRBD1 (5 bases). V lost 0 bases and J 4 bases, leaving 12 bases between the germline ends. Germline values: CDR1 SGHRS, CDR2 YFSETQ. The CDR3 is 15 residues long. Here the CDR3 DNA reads TGCGCCAGCAGCTTGGGTCAGGGTGTCGCAGATACGCAGTATTTT. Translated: CASSLGQGVADTQYF.

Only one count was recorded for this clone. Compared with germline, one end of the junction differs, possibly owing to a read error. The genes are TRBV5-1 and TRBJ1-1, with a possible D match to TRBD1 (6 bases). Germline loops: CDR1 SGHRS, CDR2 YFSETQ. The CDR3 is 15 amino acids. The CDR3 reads CASTLAQGRVTEAFF. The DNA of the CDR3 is TGCGCCAGCACCTTGGCCCAGGGGAGGGTGACTGAAGCTTTCTTT.